Below, 25 T cell receptor beta chains from the same sample are listed, as sequenced in a study of blood T cell repertoires in COVID-19. Sequenced by immunoSEQ multiplex PCR; TCRdb stores in-frame clones only, minus some. The repertoire holds some 130,000 clones, 55% to 75% seen once, with approximately 1.9% in the top ten. Sequencing used peripheral blood. Receptors were obtained from a woman in her 70s with acute or convalescent COVID-19.

The gene calls are TRBV30 and TRBJ1-4, with 7 bases that match TRBD1. Per the germline V gene, CDR1 is GTSNPN and CDR2 is SVGIG (reference sequence). This CDR3 spans 14 amino acids. V was clipped by 5 bases and J by 4 bases; unmatched bases: 7. In DNA, the CDR3 is TGTGCCTGGGGGGGACAGACGGTTAATGAAAAACTGTTTTTT. Residues: CAWGGQTVNEKLFF.

The gene calls are TRBV19 and TRBJ2-1; the match to TRBD2 covers 8 bases. In germline, CDR1 is LNHDA, CDR2 SQIVND (reference sequence). This CDR3 has 15 amino acids. V was clipped by 7 bases and J by 2 bases; unmatched bases: 7. This CDR3 reads CASIPTGGPYNEQFF. Written as DNA, the CDR3 is TGTGCCAGTATCCCCACGGGGGGGCCCTACAATGAGCAGTTCTTC.

The rearrangement joins TRBV7-9 to TRBJ2-2; the D is unclear. CDR3 length: 14 residues. Germline loops: CDR1 SEHNR, CDR2 FQNEAQ (reference sequence). V was cut by 8 bases and J by 0 bases, with 10 bases left in between. The CDR3 loop is CASRRQANTGELFF. CDR3 DNA sequence: TGTGCCAGCCGTCGGCAGGCGAACACCGGGGAGCTGTTTTTT.

The chain has TRBV28 and TRBJ2-7; D gene unclear. CDR3 length: 12 amino acids. CDR1 is MDHEN and CDR2 is SYDVKM in the germline V gene. Trimming shortened V by 2 bases and J by 2 bases, and 4 bases separated the two germline ends. Here the CDR3 DNA reads TGTGCCAGCAGTTTAACGGCCTACGAGCAGTACTTC. As protein: CASSLTAYEQYF.

The chain recombines TRBV6-1 with TRBJ1-3, with 9 bases that match TRBD1. CDR1 MNHNS and CDR2 SASEGT come from the germline V gene. Trimming cost V 6 bases and J 3 bases; bases outside gene matches: 3. This CDR3 is built from 14 residues. The CDR3 here is CASSTGGVGNTIYF. Here the CDR3 DNA reads TGTGCCAGCAGCACAGGGGGCGTTGGAAACACCATATATTTT.

The chain combines TRBV15 with TRBJ2-7, with 9 bases identical to TRBD1. CDR3 size: 16 residues. Germline lookup yields CDR1 LNHNV and CDR2 YYDKDF (reference sequence). The V segment lost 0 bases and the J segment 4 bases; nucleotides outside the gene matches: 7. The CDR3 coding sequence is TGTGCCACCAGCAGAGATGGCGGGACAGGGAATTACGAGCAGTACTTC. Its translation: CATSRDGGTGNYEQYF.

Notes on this clone: This same CDR3 is encoded by further DNA sequences in the sample. The J gene is TRBJ2-7, the V gene TRBV27, with a tentative D call TRBD1 (7 bases). V was trimmed by 6 bases and J by 7 bases, leaving 22 bases between them. Germline V gene lookup returns CDR1 MNHEY and CDR2 SMNVEV (reference sequence). CDR3 length: 15 amino acids. The CDR3 DNA is TGTGCCAGCAGAACTTGGACAGGTCGGAGGGATGAGCAGTACTTC. It specifies CASRTWTGRRDEQYF.

The rearrangement uses TRBV5-5 and TRBJ2-7; D is possibly TRBD1 (5 bases). Per the germline V gene, CDR1 is SGHKS and CDR2 is YYEKEE (reference sequence). This CDR3 contains 14 residues. The V end lost 0 bases, the J end lost 9 bases, and 16 bases lay between the germline ends. CDR3 sequence reads: CASSLETANSAQYF. CDR3 DNA: TGTGCCAGCAGCTTGGAGACAGCCAATAGTGCGCAGTACTTC.

The rearrangement joins TRBV27 to TRBJ2-7; 8 nucleotides match TRBD1. CDR1 is MNHEY, CDR2 SMNVEV, per germline (reference sequence). This CDR3 is 17 amino acids long. The trim removed 0 bases at V and 4 bases at J, leaving 11 bases unmatched. The DNA for the CDR3 is TGTGCCAGCAGTTTATCAGGTGGATCAGGGGGCCGATACGAGCAGTACTTC. It codes for CASSLSGGSGGRYEQYF.

This clone appeared once. This chain joins TRBV11-2 and TRBJ2-2; no clear D gene. The CDR3 is 14 residues long. V lost 5 bases, J lost 1 base, and 8 bases lay in between. The germline gives CDR1 SGHAT, CDR2 FQNNGV. The CDR3 loop reads CASSSMRNTGELFF. The CDR3 bases are TGTGCCAGCAGCAGTATGAGGAACACCGGGGAGCTGTTTTTT. Combining the CDR3 with reference TRBV11-2 and TRBJ2-2 gives the whole variable domain EAGVAQSPRYKIIEKRQSVAFWCNPISGHATLYWYQQILGQGPKLLIQFQNNGVVDDSQLPKDRFSAERLKGVDSTLKIQPAKLEDSAVYLCASSSMRNTGELFFGEGSRLTVL.

The V gene is TRBV7-6, the J gene TRBJ1-4; tentative D call: TRBD1 (5 bases). There are 15 residues in the CDR3. Trimming took 5 bases from V and 7 from J, leaving 17 bases between them. Germline assignment: CDR1 SGHVS and CDR2 FNYEAQ. The CDR3 DNA reads TGTGCCAGCAGCGAGACAGTCAGGGTGGGTGAAAAACTGTTTTTT. Amino acids: CASSETVRVGEKLFF.

J is TRBJ2-2 and V is TRBV5-6; a weak D match, TRBD1 (6 bases). CDR3 length equals 15 residues. V gave up 3 bases and J gave up 5 bases, with 14 bases separating them. From germline, CDR1 is SGHDT and CDR2 YYEEEE. CDR3: CASSSGVRETGELFF. The CDR3 region has the DNA TGTGCCAGCAGCTCAGGGGTCCGCGAGACCGGGGAGCTGTTTTTT.

The chain recombines TRBV27 with TRBJ1-1; TRBD1 matches 10 bases. CDR3 length equals 15 residues. Germline V gene data show CDR1 as MNHEY and CDR2 as SMNVEV (reference sequence). V lost 2 bases to trimming and J lost 5 bases; unmatched junction nucleotides: 5. The CDR3 here is CASSLDRGPWTEAFF. The CDR3 bases are TGTGCCAGCAGTTTAGACAGGGGGCCTTGGACTGAAGCTTTCTTT.

This clone was counted a single time. The chain has TRBV9 and TRBJ1-2; 8 positions match TRBD1. The CDR3 runs 14 residues. Unmatched junction bases numbered 12, after V lost 0 bases and J lost 14 bases. Looked up from germline, CDR1 is SGDLS and CDR2 is YYNGEE. The CDR3 sequence is CASSVDTSGQGSTF. The CDR3 DNA is TGTGCCAGCAGCGTAGATACGAGTGGACAGGGATCGACCTTC.

This chain uses TRBV15 with TRBJ2-7; 7 nucleotides align to TRBD1. The CDR3 has 16 amino acids. Germline V gives CDR1 LNHNV, CDR2 YYDKDF (reference sequence). V dropped 0 bases and J dropped 4; count of bases not matched to a gene: 9. The CDR3 coding sequence is TGTGCCACCAGCAGAGAAAACCTAGGGGGCTGGTACGAGCAGTACTTC. Its translation: CATSRENLGGWYEQYF.

This chain uses TRBV10-1 with TRBJ2-7; D remains unclear. Germline-derived CDR1 and CDR2 are WNHNN and SYGVQD (reference sequence). V lost 7 bases, J lost 5 bases, and 15 bases lay in between. The CDR3 has 13 residues. The CDR3 sequence: CASTASLGDEQYF. As DNA, the CDR3 is TGCGCCAGCACGGCGTCTCTAGGAGACGAGCAGTACTTC.

This clone has a handful of counts. The V gene is TRBV5-1, the J gene TRBJ1-5; 8 nucleotides line up with TRBD1. CDR1 SGHRS and CDR2 YFSETQ come from the germline V gene. The CDR3 contains 14 residues. Trimming at V came to 4 bases and at J to 4 bases, leaving 4 bases not matched to a gene. CDR3 sequence reads: CASSPGQANQPQHF. The CDR3 region has the DNA TGCGCCAGCAGCCCGGGACAGGCGAATCAGCCCCAGCATTTT.

V usage is TRBV5-1 and J usage is TRBJ2-1, with a possible D match to TRBD2 (5 bases). The V end lost 4 bases, the J end lost 1 base, and 12 bases lay between the germline ends. The CDR3 sequence is 15 residues long. From germline, CDR1 is SGHRS and CDR2 YFSETQ. CDR3: CASSAPRTSYNEQFF. DNA for the CDR3: TGCGCCAGCAGCGCCCCTAGGACTTCCTACAATGAGCAGTTCTTC.

This CDR3 reads CASSYTLGQGSYGYTF. The DNA of the CDR3 is TGTGCCAGCAGTTACACCCTGGGACAGGGGAGCTATGGCTACACCTTC. V is TRBV6-6 and J is TRBJ1-2; 10 nucleotides line up with TRBD1. The V gene end was trimmed by 2 bases and the J gene end by 4 bases; junction bases not matched to a gene: 7. The V gene's germline CDR1 is MNHNY and CDR2 SVGAGI (reference sequence). The CDR3 sequence is 16 residues long.

The chain joins TRBV5-4 to TRBJ2-2, with 9 bases identical to TRBD2. V trimming: 2 bases; J trimming: 4 bases; junction bases outside the gene matches: 3. From germline, CDR1 is SGHNT and CDR2 YYREEE (reference sequence). This CDR3 contains 15 residues. The CDR3 protein is CASSLAGGGTGELFF. The DNA for the CDR3 is TGTGCCAGCAGCTTAGCGGGGGGCGGCACCGGGGAGCTGTTTTTT.

This clone appeared a few times. The chain combines TRBV2 with TRBJ1-1; 12 nucleotides match TRBD1. Germline-derived CDR1 and CDR2 are SNHLY and FYNNEI. The CDR3 runs 17 residues. J was trimmed by 3 bases and V by 4 bases; bases with no gene match: 9. CDR3 coding DNA: TGTGCCAGCAGTGTTTCCGGGACAGGGGGCGGGTACACTGAAGCTTTCTTT. This codes for CASSVSGTGGGYTEAFF.

J is TRBJ2-3 and V is TRBV6-5, with 8 bases matching TRBD1. The germline gives CDR1 MNHEY, CDR2 SVGAGI. V was clipped by 6 bases and J by 4 bases; unmatched bases: 3. The CDR3 has 13 amino acids. This CDR3 reads CASSTGGPDTQYF. CDR3 nucleotides: TGTGCCAGCAGCACAGGGGGGCCAGATACGCAGTATTTT.

V and J are TRBV7-9 and TRBJ2-7, with 7 bases aligning to TRBD1. After removal of 2 bases from V and 6 bases from J, the junction contained 7 bases not matched to a gene. The CDR3 runs 14 residues. Per germline, CDR1 SEHNR and CDR2 FQNEAQ (reference sequence). The CDR3 reads CASSLYRGGSEQYF. The CDR3 coding sequence is TGTGCCAGCAGCTTATATCGAGGGGGCTCCGAGCAGTACTTC.

This rearrangement joins TRBV5-1 to TRBJ2-7, with 10 bases lining up with TRBD1. Germline V gene data show CDR1 as SGHRS and CDR2 as YFSETQ. This CDR3 is built from 15 residues. V lost 4 bases to trimming and J lost 5 bases; unmatched junction nucleotides: 9. The CDR3 DNA is TGCGCCAGCAGCCCCGGGACAGGGGTTCTCCACGAGCAGTACTTC. As protein: CASSPGTGVLHEQYF. Full variable domain (rest looked up from reference TRBV5-1 and TRBJ2-7): KAGVTQTPRYLIKTRGQQVTLSCSPISGHRSVSWYQQTPGQGLQFLFEYFSETQRNKGNFPGRFSGRQFSNSRSEMNVSTLELGDSALYLCASSPGTGVLHEQYFGPGTRLTVT.

This clone has just a few counts. The V and J genes are TRBV7-8 and TRBJ2-3; 9 positions agree with TRBD1. The V gene's germline CDR1 is SGHVS and CDR2 FQNEAQ. The CDR3 loop spans 16 amino acids. J lost 3 bases, V lost 4 bases, and 8 bases had no gene match. CDR3 loop: CASSSSQGANTDTQYF. The DNA of the CDR3 is TGTGCCAGCAGCTCCTCACAGGGGGCGAATACAGATACGCAGTATTTT.